Below are 32 T cell receptor beta chains sequenced from a single sample in a study of T cell repertoires in cytomegalovirus infection. These TCRs are of unknown antigen specificity. TCRdb reanalysed the reads using MiXCR and keeps one entry per CDR3 protein. The table lists about 900,000 distinct CDR3 sequences, 30% to 40% of them singletons. Here the sequenced sample was cultured CD8+ T cells from PBMCs, taken from culture after CMV antigen stimulation. Every receptor here comes from a human donor in good health (CMV status not recorded). Some clones in this sample may be carry-over from other donors' samples.

The chain links TRBV4-1 to TRBJ2-1, with 8 bases matching TRBD2. Unmatched junction bases numbered 10, after V lost 5 bases and J lost 10 bases. The CDR3 is 14 residues long. CDR1 is MGHRA, CDR2 YSYEKL, per germline. The chain's CDR3 is CASSGGGPSGEQFF. The DNA for the CDR3 is TGCGCCAGCAGCGGCGGGGGGCCCTCGGGGGAGCAGTTCTTC.

This clonotype was counted between two and nine times. The chain links TRBV6-6 to TRBJ2-7; 8 bases agree with TRBD2. CDR1 and CDR2 from the germline V gene are MNHNY and SVGAGI (reference sequence). CDR3 length: 17 residues. J gave up 4 bases and V 2 bases, and 13 bases lay outside the gene matches. The CDR3 DNA is TGTGCCAGCAGTTACGGTTTGGGGGGACTAGAGAGATACGAGCAGTACTTC. Translation: CASSYGLGGLERYEQYF.

This clonotype occurred many times. This chain joins TRBV5-1 and TRBJ2-3, with a tentative D call TRBD2 (5 bases). This CDR3 region has 14 residues. V lost 0 bases, J lost 2 bases, and 7 bases lay in between. From germline, CDR1 is SGHRS and CDR2 YFSETQ. CDR3 in amino acids: CASSLETTTDTQYF. CDR3 sequence (DNA): TGCGCCAGCAGCTTGGAGACTACCACAGATACGCAGTATTTT.

This clonotype was recorded many times. V usage is TRBV7-4 and J usage is TRBJ1-5; possibly TRBD1 for D (5 bases). This CDR3 contains 15 residues. The germline V gene has CDR1 SGHVT and CDR2 SQSDAQ. Trimming cost V 5 bases and J 2 bases, with 13 bases left between them. The CDR3 DNA reads as TGTGCCAGCAGCCTGACCCAGGGCTGCAATCAGCCCCAGCATTTT. Its protein is CASSLTQGCNQPQHF.

This clonotype occurred many times. The V gene is TRBV7-2, the J gene TRBJ1-4; 9 bases are shared with TRBD1. Germline loops: CDR1 SGHTA, CDR2 FQGNSA. V was pared by 3 bases and J by 10 bases, with 12 bases of the junction left unmatched. The CDR3 is made up of 16 amino acids. The CDR3: CASSFGQGLWGGKLFF. The CDR3 DNA sequence: TGTGCCAGCAGCTTCGGACAGGGGCTTTGGGGGGGAAAACTGTTTTTT.

Ten or more counts support this clonotype. The chain is built from TRBV5-1 and TRBJ2-7; D might be TRBD1 (6 bases). Germline CDR1 SGHRS, CDR2 YFSETQ. This CDR3 comprises 14 residues. Trimming removed 2 bases from V and 6 bases from J, with 15 bases in between. The CDR3 protein is CASSFQDRRTEQYF. The CDR3 DNA reads as TGCGCCAGCAGCTTTCAAGACAGGAGAACCGAGCAGTACTTC.

The J gene is TRBJ2-3, the V gene TRBV2; no firm D call. Germline assignment: CDR1 SNHLY and CDR2 FYNNEI. The CDR3 runs 16 residues. Trimming left V 0 bases short and J 2 bases short, with 12 bases between. CDR3 in amino acids: CASSEATLLLTDTQYF. The CDR3 DNA sequence: TGTGCCAGCAGTGAAGCGACCCTATTACTCACAGATACGCAGTATTTT. Filled out from reference TRBV2 and TRBJ2-3, the complete variable domain reads EPEVTQTPSHQVTQMGQEVILRCVPISNHLYFYWYRQILGQKVEFLVSFYNNEISEKSEIFDDQFSVERPDGSNFTLKIRSTKLEDSAMYFCASSEATLLLTDTQYFGPGTRLTVL.

This clonotype has only a few counts. V gene TRBV6-1 combines with J gene TRBJ2-3; tentatively, D is TRBD1 (5 bases). The V gene's germline CDR1 is MNHNS and CDR2 SASEGT. The ends were cut back, 7 bases at V and 2 bases at J, with 10 bases in the middle. This CDR3 region has 13 residues. The CDR3 sequence: CASTSDNTDTQYF. In DNA, the CDR3 is TGTGCCAGCACTTCGGACAACACAGATACGCAGTATTTT.

The chain carries TRBV6-1 and TRBJ2-1; D call uncertain. The CDR3 spans 12 residues. In germline, CDR1 is MNHNS, CDR2 SASEGT. Trimming cost V 5 bases and J 14 bases, with 16 bases left between them. The CDR3: CASSFPGHPEFF. The CDR3 coding sequence is TGTGCCAGCAGTTTCCCCGGGCACCCCGAGTTCTTC.

This clonotype was recorded a few times. The J gene is TRBJ2-7, the V gene TRBV7-2; no definite D call. CDR3 length: 15 residues. Germline CDR1 is SGHTA and CDR2 is FQGNSA. V was shortened by 0 bases and J by 5 bases, with 14 bases between the two germline ends. The CDR3 reads CASSLAEALINEQYV. The CDR3 region has the DNA TGTGCCAGCAGCTTAGCTGAGGCGCTGATTAACGAGCAGTACGTC.

This clonotype was observed many times. The chain employs TRBV7-2 and TRBJ1-2; TRBD1 is a possible D gene (6 bases). The V and J ends lost 5 bases and 6 bases respectively, with 22 bases between them. The CDR3 is 16 amino acids. Per the germline V gene, CDR1 is SGHTA and CDR2 is FQGNSA. In nucleotides, the CDR3 is TGTGCCAGCAGCCCCCGGGACACAGGGTTGGGCGATGGCTACACCTTC. Its protein is CASSPRDTGLGDGYTF.

The chain combines TRBV11-2 with TRBJ2-7; the match to TRBD2 covers 7 bases. CDR3 length: 13 residues. The V gene's germline CDR1 is SGHAT and CDR2 FQNNGV. The ends lost 7 bases at V and 5 bases at J; junction bases unmatched: 8. CDR3 protein: CASIAGGSNEQYF. CDR3 nucleotide sequence: TGTGCCAGCATCGCCGGGGGGTCCAACGAGCAGTACTTC.

DNA of the CDR3: TGTGCCAGCACCAACACCGGGAATGAGCAGTTCTTC. Protein: CASTNTGNEQFF. The V and J genes are TRBV6-1 and TRBJ2-1, with unresolved D. The V and J ends lost 7 bases and 7 bases respectively, with 11 bases between them. The CDR3 covers 12 residues. CDR1 is MNHNS, CDR2 SASEGT, per germline.

This clonotype has just a few counts. V is TRBV10-1 and J is TRBJ1-2; D is unclear. Looked up from germline, CDR1 is WNHNN and CDR2 is SYGVQD (reference sequence). This CDR3 spans 13 amino acids. V lost 8 bases and J lost 4, with 14 bases in between. The CDR3 DNA sequence: TGCGCCAGCGGGGTAGATGGCCTCTATGGCTACACCTTC. It encodes CASGVDGLYGYTF.

V usage is TRBV6-5 and J usage is TRBJ2-1, with D hard to call. Germline CDR1 reads MNHEY; CDR2 reads SVGAGI. Trimming removed 0 bases at V and 5 bases at J, with 17 bases between. This CDR3 contains 17 residues. In DNA form, the CDR3 reads TGTGCCAGCAGTTACTCCACTGACGCCCGATTCAACAATGAGCAGTTCTTC. Encoded protein: CASSYSTDARFNNEQFF.

The rearrangement links TRBV5-6 to TRBJ2-1; a weak D match, TRBD1 (6 bases). This CDR3 has 16 residues. Germline lookup yields CDR1 SGHDT and CDR2 YYEEEE. Trimming stripped 4 bases from V and 5 bases from J, with 19 bases between. The CDR3 spells CASSEPFRGRDNEQFF. CDR3 nucleotide sequence: TGTGCCAGCAGCGAACCATTCAGGGGTAGGGACAATGAGCAGTTCTTC.

The chain links TRBV4-2 to TRBJ2-2, with 9 bases fitting TRBD2. The CDR3 is made up of 17 amino acids. Germline loops: CDR1 LGHNA, CDR2 YNFKEQ. The V and J ends lost 0 bases and 3 bases, in that order; junction bases with no gene match: 5. CDR3 nucleotide sequence: TGTGCCAGCAGCCAAGATCGAGCGGGGGGCTACACCGGGGAGCTGTTTTTT. Translation: CASSQDRAGGYTGELFF.

Details on this clonotype: A junction end diverges from the germline sequence, so it may reflect a read error. V and J are TRBV12-3 or TRBV12-4 and TRBJ1-1; D gene ambiguous. The CDR3 runs 13 residues. DNA for the CDR3: TGTGCCAACAGTCTGTACCAGAACACTGAAGCTTTCTTT. Translation gives CANSLYQNTEAFF.

This clonotype was seen a handful of times. The chain uses TRBV7-9 and TRBJ1-1, with unresolved D. Trimming removed 4 bases at V and 0 bases at J, with 9 bases between. This CDR3 spans 14 amino acids. Germline assignment: CDR1 SEHNR and CDR2 FQNEAQ (reference sequence). CDR3 residues: CASSSWTLNTEAFF. CDR3 nucleotides: TGTGCCAGCAGCTCCTGGACGCTGAACACTGAAGCTTTCTTT.

This clonotype was observed a handful of times. V usage is TRBV7-9 and J usage is TRBJ1-1, with D perhaps TRBD1 (6 bases). The CDR3 contains 12 residues. Trimming stripped 3 bases from V and 7 bases from J, with 9 bases between. Germline V gene lookup returns CDR1 SEHNR and CDR2 FQNEAQ (reference sequence). The CDR3 nucleotides are TGTGCCAGCAGCTTGGGGGCAGATGAAGCTTTCTTT. Amino acids: CASSLGADEAFF.

This clonotype was seen a handful of times. The gene calls are TRBV9 and TRBJ1-5; D is ambiguous. CDR3 length: 13 residues. Trimming left V 0 bases short and J 6 bases short, with 7 bases between. Germline CDR1 is SGDLS and CDR2 is YYNGEE. CDR3 residues: CASSVAIGQPQHF. CDR3 DNA: TGTGCCAGCAGCGTAGCTATCGGTCAGCCCCAGCATTTT.

A few counts support this clonotype. The V gene is TRBV6-6, the J gene TRBJ2-3; 8 nucleotides align to TRBD2. The CDR3 runs 15 residues. Germline V gives CDR1 MNHNY, CDR2 SVGAGI (reference sequence). V was clipped by 1 base and J by 4 bases; unmatched bases: 4. The CDR3, as DNA: TGTGCCAGCAGTTACTTGCGGGGGGAGGCAGATACGCAGTATTTT. It translates to CASSYLRGEADTQYF.

The sample holds many counts of this clonotype. This chain joins TRBV7-2 and TRBJ2-3; possibly TRBD2 for D (6 bases). The germline V gene encodes CDR1 SGHTA and CDR2 FQGNSA. Trimming pared 5 bases from V and 0 bases from J, leaving 15 bases between. The CDR3 loop spans 16 amino acids. CDR3 DNA sequence: TGTGCCAGCAGCACTTCGGCGGGATTTAGCACAGATACGCAGTATTTT. Encoded protein: CASSTSAGFSTDTQYF.

This clonotype was observed many times. The chain employs TRBV7-6 and TRBJ1-6, with D tentatively TRBD1 (5 bases). The CDR3 loop spans 13 amino acids. V was trimmed by 5 bases and J by 10 bases, leaving 12 bases between them. The germline V gene has CDR1 SGHVS and CDR2 FNYEAQ. The CDR3 DNA reads TGTGCCAGCAGCGGCGCAGGGTTATCACCCCTCCACTTT. It is translated as CASSGAGLSPLHF.

The chain uses TRBV6-1 and TRBJ1-2, with TRBD1 as a possible D gene (6 bases). Germline CDR1 and CDR2: MNHNS and SASEGT. Trimming took 6 bases from V and 6 from J, leaving 14 bases between them. CDR3 length equals 13 residues. The CDR3 here is CASRIGGLDGYTF. CDR3 sequence (DNA): TGTGCCAGCAGGATAGGGGGGCTGGATGGCTACACCTTC.

The table lists this clonotype with a few counts. This sequence joins TRBV19 and TRBJ2-1, with no clear D. CDR3 size: 12 residues. The V end was cut by 7 bases, the J end by 2 bases, with 6 bases between. The germline CDR1 and CDR2 sequences are LNHDA and SQIVND (reference sequence). The CDR3 here is CASISPYNEQFF. The DNA of the CDR3 is TGTGCCAGTATAAGTCCCTACAATGAGCAGTTCTTC.

This clonotype was seen a few times. The chain joins TRBV6-6 to TRBJ2-7; 7 nucleotides match TRBD2. The germline CDR1 and CDR2 sequences are MNHNY and SVGAGI (reference sequence). CDR3 size: 12 residues. V lost 9 bases and J lost 2; bases outside the gene matches: 4. CDR3 region: CASSGTTYEQYV. The CDR3 DNA sequence: TGTGCCAGTTCCGGGACTACCTACGAGCAGTACGTC.

The rearrangement uses TRBV27 and TRBJ2-3; no clear D gene. The CDR3 extends over 13 amino acids. Trimming shortened V by 6 bases and J by 0 bases, and 7 bases separated the two germline ends. Germline-derived CDR1 and CDR2 are MNHEY and SMNVEV (reference sequence). The CDR3 loop reads CASRKGSTDTQYF. The CDR3 DNA follows: TGTGCCAGCAGGAAAGGGAGCACAGATACGCAGTATTTT.

This clonotype has only a few counts. The genes are TRBV7-6 and TRBJ2-1; 15 nucleotides align to TRBD2. V trimming: 5 bases; J trimming: 2 bases; junction bases outside the gene matches: 4. The CDR3 has 17 amino acids. Germline V gives CDR1 SGHVS, CDR2 FNYEAQ. CDR3 amino acids: CASSPWTSGGAYNEQFF. CDR3 bases: TGTGCCAGCAGCCCTTGGACTAGCGGGGGGGCCTACAATGAGCAGTTCTTC.

This clonotype was detected a few times. This CDR3 is CATSSGLAGEQYV. The CDR3 coding sequence is TGTGCCACCAGCAGCGGACTAGCGGGCGAGCAGTACGTC. This rearrangement joins TRBV15 to TRBJ2-7, with 11 bases matching TRBD2. This CDR3 comprises 13 residues. The junction had 1 base not matched to a gene; V was cut back by 3 bases and J by 6 bases. CDR1 and CDR2 from the germline V gene are LNHNV and YYDKDF (reference sequence).

V gene TRBV20-1 combines with J gene TRBJ1-1, with TRBD1 identical over 8 bases. The CDR3 is made up of 12 amino acids. Germline V lookup: CDR1 DFQATT, CDR2 SNEGSKA (reference sequence). The ends lost 5 bases at V and 6 bases at J; junction bases unmatched: 5. The CDR3, as DNA: TGCAGTGCTTGGACAGGGAGGTCTGAAGCTTTCTTT. As protein: CSAWTGRSEAFF.

In the case of this clonotype: Germline and junction disagree at one end, which may indicate a read error. The V gene is TRBV2, the J gene TRBJ1-5; tentatively, D is TRBD1 (5 bases). Germline V CDR1 and CDR2: SNHLY, FYNNEI. The CDR3 spans 12 residues. The CDR3 region is CANSDSYQPQHF. Written as DNA, the CDR3 is TGTGCCAACAGTGACAGCTATCAGCCCCAGCATTTT.